What follows are 9 T cell receptor beta chains derived from one specimen sequenced in a study of blood T cells in healthy people across ages. For the second PCR, which ran for roughly 7 to 11 cycles, a sample-barcoded 5' primer and a J-beta primer mix were used. TCRdb independently ran MiXCR on the 5' RACE reads; one entry per CDR3 protein. The profile shows 980,000 or so distinct CDR3 sequences, roughly 43% of them singletons. Sequencing used blood. The receptors come from a man aged 25 to 45 in good health.

This clonotype turned up a few times. This chain uses TRBV5-1 with TRBJ2-7, with 9 bases matching TRBD2. V dropped 2 bases and J dropped 3; count of bases not matched to a gene: 6. The germline CDR1 and CDR2 sequences are SGHRS and YFSETQ. The CDR3 spans 15 residues. Here the CDR3 reads CASSFSSGAIYEQYF. The DNA for the CDR3 is TGCGCCAGCAGCTTCTCTAGCGGGGCTATCTACGAGCAGTACTTC. The full variable domain, its missing parts supplied by reference TRBV5-1 and TRBJ2-7, is KAGVTQTPRYLIKTRGQQVTLSCSPISGHRSVSWYQQTPGQGLQFLFEYFSETQRNKGNFPGRFSGRQFSNSRSEMNVSTLELGDSALYLCASSFSSGAIYEQYFGPGTRLTVT.

This clonotype was counted only a few times. The CDR3 coding sequence is TGTGCCAGCAGCCATCCGGGACAGCCCTATGGCTACACCTTC. Its protein is CASSHPGQPYGYTF. The genes are TRBV3-1 and TRBJ1-2; 7 bases map to TRBD1. Trimming cost V 3 bases and J 4 bases; bases outside gene matches: 5. The CDR3 consists of 14 residues. Germline assignment: CDR1 LGHDT and CDR2 YNNKEL (reference sequence).

In its sample, this clonotype was seen once. The CDR3 loop is CASSHTSTGEQYF. DNA for the CDR3: TGTGCCAGCAGCCACACTAGTACTGGCGAGCAGTACTTC. The chain uses TRBV3-1 and TRBJ2-5; perhaps TRBD2 as D (5 bases). The J call is uncertain, as TRBJ2-7 better fits the DNA end. In germline, CDR1 is LGHDT, CDR2 YNNKEL (reference sequence). The CDR3 extends over 13 amino acids.

The rearrangement links TRBV27 to TRBJ2-7; D perhaps matches TRBD1 (6 bases). V was clipped by 3 bases and J by 4 bases, with 19 bases between them. CDR1 is MNHEY and CDR2 is SMNVEV in the germline V gene (reference sequence). This CDR3 comprises 16 residues. The CDR3 region is CASSFYSGTKSYEQYF. DNA for the CDR3: TGTGCCAGCAGTTTCTACTCCGGGACAAAATCTTACGAGCAGTACTTC.

This clonotype has a count of ten or more. This chain links TRBV10-3 with TRBJ2-7, with TRBD1 identical over 9 bases. V dropped 4 bases and J dropped 1; count of bases not matched to a gene: 2. The CDR3 runs to 14 residues. Germline CDR1 ENHRY, CDR2 SYGVKD. Here the CDR3 DNA reads TGTGCCATCAGTGGGACAGGGGTATCCTACGAGCAGTACTTC. As protein: CAISGTGVSYEQYF.

The rearrangement uses TRBV7-2 and TRBJ2-1; 13 bases line up with TRBD2. With 5 bases clipped from V and 5 bases from J, the junction kept 6 bases outside the gene matches. Germline V CDR1 and CDR2: SGHTA, FQGNSA. This CDR3 spans 16 amino acids. The CDR3 bases are TGTGCCAGCAGCCAATCACTAGCGGGAGGGGACAATGAGCAGTTCTTC. The encoded protein is CASSQSLAGGDNEQFF.

The rearrangement uses TRBV29-1 and TRBJ1-5; no firm D call. The germline V and J ends were trimmed by 6 bases and 5 bases, with 23 bases remaining between them. The CDR3 is 16 residues long. Germline lookup yields CDR1 SQVTM and CDR2 ANQGSEA. CDR3 loop: CSVMDFHAMAYQPQHF. In DNA, the CDR3 is TGCAGCGTCATGGACTTCCACGCTATGGCATATCAGCCCCAGCATTTT.

For the CDR3, the DNA is TGTGCCAGCAGTTCGGGCCGAGTGTTCTACGAGCAGTACTTC. Translation gives CASSSGRVFYEQYF. The chain carries TRBV6-2 or TRBV6-3 and TRBJ2-5; no clear D. The J call may be in error: the DNA end matches TRBJ2-7 better. The germline V gene encodes CDR1 MNHEY and CDR2 SVGEGT. CDR3 length: 14 residues.

This clonotype has a handful of counts. The chain employs TRBV27 and TRBJ2-7, with D tentatively TRBD2 (6 bases). CDR1 is MNHEY, CDR2 SMNVEV, per germline (reference sequence). CDR3 length: 14 residues. The germline V and J ends were trimmed by 2 bases and 3 bases, with 11 bases remaining between them. The CDR3 DNA sequence: TGTGCCAGCAGTTTACGGGGGTCTTTCTACGAGCAGTACTTC. Amino acid sequence: CASSLRGSFYEQYF.